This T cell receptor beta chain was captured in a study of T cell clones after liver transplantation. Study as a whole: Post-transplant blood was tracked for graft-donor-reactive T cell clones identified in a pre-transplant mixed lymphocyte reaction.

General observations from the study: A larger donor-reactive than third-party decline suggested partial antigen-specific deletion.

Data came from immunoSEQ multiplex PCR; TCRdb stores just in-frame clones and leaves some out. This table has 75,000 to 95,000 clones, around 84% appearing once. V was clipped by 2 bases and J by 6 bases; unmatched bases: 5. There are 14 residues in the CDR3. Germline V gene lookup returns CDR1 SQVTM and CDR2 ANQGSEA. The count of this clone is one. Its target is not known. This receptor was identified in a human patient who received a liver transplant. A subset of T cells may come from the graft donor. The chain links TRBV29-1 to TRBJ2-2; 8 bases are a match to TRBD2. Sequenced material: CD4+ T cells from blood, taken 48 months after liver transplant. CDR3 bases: TGCAGCGTTGAAAAGACCGGGGGGGCCGGGGAGCTGTTTTTT. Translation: CSVEKTGGAGELFF.